Following are 21 T cell receptor beta chains from one sample sequenced in a study of Ad26.COV2.S vaccination and SARS-CoV-2 variants. Sequenced by immunoSEQ multiplex PCR; TCRdb stores in-frame clones only, minus some. The sample records about 350,000 clones, under 95% being singletons. This sample comprised peripheral blood, obtained after recovery from COVID-19. Source of these receptors: a human donor who had recovered from COVID-19.

The chain uses TRBV28 and TRBJ1-1, with a tentative D call TRBD1 (6 bases). The CDR3 is 14 residues long. The germline V and J ends were trimmed by 6 bases and 1 base, with 12 bases remaining between them. Germline V gene sequence: CDR1 MDHEN, CDR2 SYDVKM. The CDR3 loop is CASSSTGRNTEAFF. The DNA for the CDR3 is TGTGCCAGCAGCTCTACAGGGCGGAACACTGAAGCTTTCTTT.

The V gene is TRBV6-5, the J gene TRBJ1-2; a weak D match, TRBD1 (5 bases). Germline V gene data show CDR1 as MNHEY and CDR2 as SVGAGI. The V end was cut by 2 bases, the J end by 6 bases, with 19 bases between. This CDR3 is built from 16 residues. The CDR3 nucleotides read TGTGCCAGCAGTTACAAGACAGCCACCGAGGTGAATGGCTACACCTTC. This codes for CASSYKTATEVNGYTF.

The chain has TRBV23-1 and TRBJ1-1, with 7 bases that match TRBD1. TRBV23-1 is known as an ORF, though its function is uncertain. The CDR3 extends over 12 amino acids. V was clipped by 11 bases and J by 3 bases; unmatched bases: 6. This CDR3 is CARPRGYTEAFF. CDR3 bases: TGCGCCCGCCCCAGGGGGTACACTGAAGCTTTCTTT.

The chain carries TRBV6-2 or TRBV6-3 and TRBJ2-4; TRBD2 matches at 8 bases. The CDR3 is 17 amino acids. Germline CDR1 MNHEY, CDR2 SVGEGT. J gave up 0 bases and V 0 bases, and 4 bases lay outside the gene matches. The chain's CDR3 is CASSYSSGLGAKNIQYF. CDR3 bases: TGTGCCAGCAGTTACTCTTCGGGACTAGGAGCCAAAAACATTCAGTACTTC.

This clone was observed a single time. The chain uses TRBV2 and TRBJ1-1; D is unresolved. Trimming left V 4 bases short and J 0 bases short, with 3 bases between. The CDR3 has 12 amino acids. CDR1 SNHLY and CDR2 FYNNEI come from the germline V gene. The CDR3 sequence: CASSGLNTEAFF. The CDR3, as DNA: TGTGCCAGCAGTGGGTTGAACACTGAAGCTTTCTTT.

This clone has a handful of counts. V gene TRBV11-3 combines with J gene TRBJ1-2, with D perhaps matching TRBD1 (6 bases). The CDR3 runs 15 residues. The ends were cut back, 0 bases at V and 5 bases at J, with 13 bases in the middle. CDR1 is SGHNT, CDR2 YENEEA, per germline. DNA of the CDR3: TGTGCCAGCAGCTTAGATAATACAGGGTATTATGGCTACACCTTC. Its translation: CASSLDNTGYYGYTF.

This sequence joins TRBV23-1 and TRBJ1-5, with 7 bases matching TRBD1. TRBV23-1 is filed as an ORF, its function uncertain. There are 17 residues in the CDR3. Trimming at V came to 3 bases and at J to 6 bases, leaving 14 bases not matched to a gene. The DNA for the CDR3 is TGCGCCAGCAGTCACCACCTCCAGGACAGGAAAGGTCAGCCCCAGCATTTT. It yields the protein CASSHHLQDRKGQPQHF.

The chain couples TRBV6-2 or TRBV6-3 to TRBJ1-2, with no clear D. Deletions cut 2 bases from V and 5 bases from J, with 12 bases between. The germline gives CDR1 MNHEY, CDR2 SVGEGT. The CDR3 length is 14 residues. This CDR3 reads CASSYTAASYGYTF. CDR3 DNA: TGTGCCAGCAGTTACACGGCAGCATCTTATGGCTACACCTTC.

Comments on this clone: A read error may account for a junction end that differs from germline. V is TRBV7-7 and J is TRBJ2-1; perhaps TRBD2 as D (5 bases). Germline V gives CDR1 SSHAT, CDR2 FNYEAQ (reference sequence). CDR3 length: 13 amino acids. The CDR3 is CASSLNERDEQFF. CDR3 nucleotides: TGTGCTAGCAGCTTAAACGAGAGGGATGAGCAGTTCTTC.

Written as DNA, the CDR3 is TGTGCCAGCAGCTTAGGGACTAGCGGGGCCAATTCGGATACGCAGTATTTT. Protein product: CASSLGTSGANSDTQYF. The chain carries TRBV11-3 and TRBJ2-3, with 12 nucleotides matching TRBD2. Germline CDR1 is SGHNT and CDR2 is YENEEA. The length of the CDR3 is 17 residues. The J segment lost 6 bases and the V segment lost 1 base, leaving 8 bases of the junction unmatched.

This rearrangement joins TRBV5-5 to TRBJ1-5; possible D gene TRBD1, 6 bases. CDR1 and CDR2 from the germline V gene are SGHKS and YYEKEE (reference sequence). V was clipped by 4 bases and J by 5 bases, with 13 bases between them. The CDR3 loop spans 14 amino acids. Here the CDR3 DNA reads TGTGCCAGCAGCCCTACAGGGACTTATCAGCCCCAGCATTTT. Amino acids: CASSPTGTYQPQHF.

This clone was counted a single time. CDR3 in amino acids: CASSPPGTGSNEQFF. In DNA form, the CDR3 reads TGTGCCAGCAGCCCCCCCGGGACAGGGTCTAATGAGCAGTTCTTC. The chain carries TRBV7-9 and TRBJ2-1, with 9 bases that match TRBD1. The CDR3 has 15 residues. Trimming cost V 5 bases and J 7 bases; bases outside gene matches: 9. From germline, CDR1 is SEHNR and CDR2 FQNEAQ (reference sequence).

This clone was picked up many times. The rearrangement uses TRBV4-2 and TRBJ1-3, with 8 positions matching TRBD1. The CDR3 runs to 16 residues. V was clipped by 0 bases and J by 3 bases; unmatched bases: 4. Looked up from germline, CDR1 is LGHNA and CDR2 is YNFKEQ. CDR3 amino acids: CASSQDPTGGGNTIYF. In nucleotides, the CDR3 is TGTGCCAGCAGCCAAGATCCAACAGGGGGTGGAAACACCATATATTTT.

CDR3 amino acids: CASSRTDATNEKLFF. The CDR3 nucleotides read TGTGCCAGCAGCCGGACGGACGCAACTAATGAAAAACTGTTTTTT. The chain combines TRBV5-4 with TRBJ1-4; D call uncertain. The CDR3 totals 15 residues. Germline CDR1 and CDR2: SGHNT and YYREEE (reference sequence). V was cut by 4 bases and J by 0 bases, with 10 bases left in between.

J is TRBJ2-4 and V is TRBV11-2; 7 bases fit TRBD1. The CDR3 sequence is 16 residues long. Trimming cost V 5 bases and J 7 bases; bases outside gene matches: 14. Germline assignment: CDR1 SGHAT and CDR2 FQNNGV. CDR3 nucleotides: TGTGCCAGCAGCAGAGAAAGGACAGGTCAACGGAACATTCAGTACTTC. Translating it yields CASSRERTGQRNIQYF.

The chain recombines TRBV7-9 with TRBJ2-5, with D perhaps assigned TRBD1 or TRBD2 (5 bases each). This CDR3 comprises 13 residues. Germline V gives CDR1 SEHNR, CDR2 FQNEAQ (reference sequence). The ends were cut back, 3 bases at V and 4 bases at J, with 9 bases in the middle. CDR3 sequence (DNA): TGTGCCAGCAGCTTTGGGGGACCAGAGACCCAGTACTTC. Translation: CASSFGGPETQYF.

The chain has TRBV19 and TRBJ2-5; D is possibly TRBD1 (6 bases). Trimming cost V 9 bases and J 0 bases, with 14 bases left between them. The CDR3 contains 14 residues. Germline assignment: CDR1 LNHDA and CDR2 SQIVND (reference sequence). DNA for the CDR3: TGTGCCAGCCGTAGGGACACCTACCAAGAGACCCAGTACTTC. It encodes CASRRDTYQETQYF. Together with reference TRBV19 and TRBJ2-5, the CDR3 gives the full variable domain: DGGITQSPKYLFRKEGQNVTLSCEQNLNHDAMYWYRQDPGQGLRLIYYSQIVNDFQKGDIAEGYSVSREKKESFPLTVTSAQKNPTAFYLCASRRDTYQETQYFGPGTRLLVL.

In this sample, this clone turned up a few times. The rearrangement joins TRBV6-4 to TRBJ1-2, with 7 bases lining up with TRBD1. Looked up from germline, CDR1 is MRHNA and CDR2 is SNTAGT. CDR3 length: 13 amino acids. The CDR3 here is CAYETGRNYGYTF. The CDR3 DNA follows: TGTGCTTACGAGACAGGGAGAAACTATGGCTACACCTTC.

This clone has just one count. The gene calls are TRBV2 and TRBJ1-1; tentatively, D is TRBD1 (6 bases). There are 16 residues in the CDR3. Trimming left V 3 bases short and J 7 bases short, with 21 bases between. Germline CDR1 reads SNHLY; CDR2 reads FYNNEI. The CDR3, as DNA: TGTGCCAGCAGTGAGATGGGGGCAGGCCTTTCGGGTGAAGCTTTCTTT. It encodes CASSEMGAGLSGEAFF.

The V and J genes are TRBV4-3 and TRBJ2-5, with TRBD1 matching over 9 bases. The J segment lost 7 bases and the V segment lost 4 bases, leaving 7 bases of the junction unmatched. The germline V gene encodes CDR1 LGHNA and CDR2 YSLEER. This CDR3 is 14 amino acids long. This chain's CDR3 is CASSPDRGVGTQYF. In DNA form, the CDR3 reads TGCGCCAGCAGCCCTGACAGGGGGGTCGGGACCCAGTACTTC.

The V call is TRBV27, the J call TRBJ2-2; TRBD2 matches 9 bases. CDR1 and CDR2 (germline): MNHEY, SMNVEV (reference sequence). This CDR3 is built from 18 residues. Losses at the gene ends were 6 bases for V and 0 bases for J; bases not matched to a gene: 11. The CDR3 coding sequence is TGTGCCAGCAGGGTTAGCGGGGGCCGATTCACGAACACCGGGGAGCTGTTTTTT. It encodes CASRVSGGRFTNTGELFF.